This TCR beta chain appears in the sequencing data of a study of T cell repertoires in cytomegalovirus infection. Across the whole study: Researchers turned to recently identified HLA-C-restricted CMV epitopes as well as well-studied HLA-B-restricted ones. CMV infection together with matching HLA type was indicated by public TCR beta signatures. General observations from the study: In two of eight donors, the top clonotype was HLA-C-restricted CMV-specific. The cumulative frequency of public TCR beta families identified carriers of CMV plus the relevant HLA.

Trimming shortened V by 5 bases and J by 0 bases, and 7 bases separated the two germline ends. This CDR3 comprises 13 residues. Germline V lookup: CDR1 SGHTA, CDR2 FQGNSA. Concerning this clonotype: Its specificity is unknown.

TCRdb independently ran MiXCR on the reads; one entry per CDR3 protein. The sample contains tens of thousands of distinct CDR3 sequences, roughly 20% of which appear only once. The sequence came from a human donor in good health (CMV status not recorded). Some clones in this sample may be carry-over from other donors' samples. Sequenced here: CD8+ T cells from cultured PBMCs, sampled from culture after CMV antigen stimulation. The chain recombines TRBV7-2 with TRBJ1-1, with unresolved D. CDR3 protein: CASSRNMNTEAFF. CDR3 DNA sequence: TGTGCCAGCAGCAGAAACATGAACACTGAAGCTTTCTTT.